The T cell receptor (beta chain) under discussion was sequenced for a study of post-analysis software for immune sequencing data (dated by TCRdb to 2014 to 2015). Regarding the research as a whole: Recorded disease courses included relapsing-remitting, secondary progressive and progressive-relapsing multiple sclerosis, with some patients lacking subtype annotation. The multiple sclerosis patient repertoires were compared with some twelve previously published healthy control repertoires from donors aged about 6 to 28 years. A subset of samples was prepared in parallel using single-end sample barcoding, then pooled and co-amplified after Illumina adapter ligation.

This clonotype was seen only a few times. Its antigen remains undetermined. Base qualities are not provided; no much larger clone lies one nucleotide away. Broad study findings and their caveats: Significantly lower normalized Chao1 diversity was found in multiple sclerosis patients than in controls, suggesting substantial peripheral T-cell clonal expansion. Direct clustering with F measure showed strong co-clustering of samples prepared in the same batch, prompting a batch-effect correction. The multiple sclerosis patient group was slightly younger than the control group. Roughly 5 TRBV segments, including TRBV5-6, TRBV5-1 and TRBV20-1, were significantly more frequent in patients than controls.

TCR beta repertoires were profiled from peripheral blood of approximately 13 young patients with multiple sclerosis to demonstrate the VDJtools post-analysis software. The multiple sclerosis patients were children and adolescents between about 6 and 16 years of age. The library relied on PCR. Instrument used: Illumina HiSeq 2500. To reduce PCR and sequencing biases, unique molecular identifiers were incorporated into the TCR beta cDNA libraries. Roughly 500,000 cDNA molecules were obtained for every 1 to 10 million input T cells, so each molecule roughly corresponded to one T cell. The patient libraries were prepared and sequenced using the same protocol as the earlier healthy control dataset. Samples belonging to the same batch were prepared together, multiplexed and sequenced on a shared HiSeq lane. The authors' analysis ran thus. Raw barcoded reads were processed with MIGEC, and single-read molecular identifier groups were discarded before consensus assembly and CDR3 extraction. Clonotype tables were post-analysed with VDJtools, and diversity was normalized by down-sampling all datasets to the smallest sample size. In repertoire overlap clustering, CDR3 amino acid sequences, but not nucleotide sequences, were matched to correct batch-related cross-sample contamination. The raw public data were reprocessed by TCRdb itself: fastp quality trimming at Q25, MiXCR clonotype calling, in-frame beta chains only. Duplicate CDR3 protein sequences are folded into a single record with the most common DNA and genes. The V and J calls, along with clone size, are taken from TCRdb and not from the paper's own processing. Within this sample are roughly 600,000 distinct CDR3 sequences, with 44% of them counted one time only. Of the sample, about 1.5% is held by the ten largest clones.

CDR1 and CDR2, per the germline V gene, are SGHRS and YFSETQ. CDR3 length: 14 amino acids, cysteine to phenylalanine. Only CDR3 DNA is held: 42 bases, read in frame from base 1. The germline V end is reduced by 2 bases and the J end by 4 bases; junction bases left unmatched: 2. The sequence joins TRBV5-1 to TRBJ2-3; TRBD2 matches 9 bases in the middle. The receptor's source is a girl under 18 with multiple sclerosis. The sequenced material came from blood. In nucleotide form, the sequence is TGCGCCAGCAGCTTCGAGCGGGAGGCAGATACGCAGTATTTT. Its protein reads: CASSFEREADTQYF.